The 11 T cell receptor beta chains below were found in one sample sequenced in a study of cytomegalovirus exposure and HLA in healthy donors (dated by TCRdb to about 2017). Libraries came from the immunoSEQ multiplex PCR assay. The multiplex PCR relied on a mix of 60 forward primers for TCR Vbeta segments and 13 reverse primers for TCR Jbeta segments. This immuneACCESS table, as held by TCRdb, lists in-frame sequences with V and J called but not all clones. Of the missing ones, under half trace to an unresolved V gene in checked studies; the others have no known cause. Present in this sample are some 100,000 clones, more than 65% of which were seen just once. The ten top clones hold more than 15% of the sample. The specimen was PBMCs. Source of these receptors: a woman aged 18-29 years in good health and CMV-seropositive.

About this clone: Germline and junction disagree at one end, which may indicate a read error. The CDR3, as DNA: TGTTCCAGCAGCCCCAACAGGCGAGATACGCAGTATTTT. It translates to CSSSPNRRDTQYF. The chain combines TRBV7-9 with TRBJ2-3; tentatively, D is TRBD1 (5 bases). CDR3 length: 13 residues. Germline V CDR1 and CDR2: SEHNR, FQNEAQ (reference sequence).

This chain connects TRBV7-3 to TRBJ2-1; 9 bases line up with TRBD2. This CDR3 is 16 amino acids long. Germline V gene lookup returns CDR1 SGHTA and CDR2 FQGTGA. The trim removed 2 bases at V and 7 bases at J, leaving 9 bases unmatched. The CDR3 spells CASSLGGVAGVNEQFF. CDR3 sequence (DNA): TGTGCCAGCAGCTTAGGGGGCGTAGCGGGAGTAAATGAGCAGTTCTTC.

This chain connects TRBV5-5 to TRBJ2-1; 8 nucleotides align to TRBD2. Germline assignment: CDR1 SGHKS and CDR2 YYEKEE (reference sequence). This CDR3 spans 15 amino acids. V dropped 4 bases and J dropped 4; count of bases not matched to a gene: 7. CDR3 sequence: CASSPGSGSYNEQFF. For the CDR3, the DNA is TGTGCCAGCAGCCCGGGCAGCGGGAGTTACAATGAGCAGTTCTTC.

The CDR3, as DNA: TGTGCCAGCAGTACCGGGACAGTGAACACCGGGGAGCTGTTTTTT. It is translated as CASSTGTVNTGELFF. This sequence joins TRBV28 and TRBJ2-2, with TRBD1 matching over 7 bases. Looked up from germline, CDR1 is MDHEN and CDR2 is SYDVKM. The length of the CDR3 is 15 residues. With V trimmed by 5 bases and J by 1 base, 4 bases remained unmatched.

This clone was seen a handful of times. The CDR3 DNA follows: TGTGCCAGCAGCTTAGGGAGGGGGAATCAGCCCCAGCATTTT. Amino acids: CASSLGRGNQPQHF. J is TRBJ1-5 and V is TRBV7-3; tentative D call: TRBD1 (6 bases). The length of the CDR3 is 14 residues. From germline, CDR1 is SGHTA and CDR2 FQGTGA. V was pared by 2 bases and J by 4 bases, with 9 bases between.

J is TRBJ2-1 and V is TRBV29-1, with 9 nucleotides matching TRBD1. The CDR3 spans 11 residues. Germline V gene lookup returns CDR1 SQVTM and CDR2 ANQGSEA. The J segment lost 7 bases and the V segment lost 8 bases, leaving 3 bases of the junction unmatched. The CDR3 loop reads CSSDRGNEQFF. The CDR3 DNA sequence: TGCAGCTCCGACAGGGGGAATGAGCAGTTCTTC.

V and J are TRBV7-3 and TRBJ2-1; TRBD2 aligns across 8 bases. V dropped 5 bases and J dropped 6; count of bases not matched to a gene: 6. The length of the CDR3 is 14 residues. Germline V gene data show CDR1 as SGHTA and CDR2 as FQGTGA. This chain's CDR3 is CASSIGGAFNEQFF. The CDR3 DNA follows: TGTGCCAGCAGCATCGGGGGGGCGTTCAATGAGCAGTTCTTC. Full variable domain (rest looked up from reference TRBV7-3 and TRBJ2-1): GAGVSQTPSNKVTEKGKYVELRCDPISGHTALYWYRQSLGQGPEFLIYFQGTGAADDSGLPNDRFFAVRPEGSVSTLKIQRTERGDSAVYLCASSIGGAFNEQFFGPGTRLTVL.

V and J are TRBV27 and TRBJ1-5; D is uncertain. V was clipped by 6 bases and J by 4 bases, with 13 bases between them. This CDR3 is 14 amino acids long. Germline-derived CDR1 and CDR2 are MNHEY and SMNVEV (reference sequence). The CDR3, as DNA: TGTGCCAGCAGCCAAAACAGAGCAAATCAGCCCCAGCATTTT. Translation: CASSQNRANQPQHF.

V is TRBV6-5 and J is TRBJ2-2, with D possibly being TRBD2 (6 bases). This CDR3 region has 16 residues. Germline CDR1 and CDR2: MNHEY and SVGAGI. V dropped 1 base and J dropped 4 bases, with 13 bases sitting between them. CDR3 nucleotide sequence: TGTGCCAGCAGTTACTTTGGAGGGGCGATCACCGGGGAGCTGTTTTTT. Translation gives CASSYFGGAITGELFF.

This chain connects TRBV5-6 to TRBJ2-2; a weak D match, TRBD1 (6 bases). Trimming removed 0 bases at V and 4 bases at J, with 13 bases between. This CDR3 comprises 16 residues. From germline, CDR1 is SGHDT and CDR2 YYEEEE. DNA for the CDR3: TGTGCCAGCAGCTTGGATCTCCTCAGGGGCACCGGGGAGCTGTTTTTT. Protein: CASSLDLLRGTGELFF.

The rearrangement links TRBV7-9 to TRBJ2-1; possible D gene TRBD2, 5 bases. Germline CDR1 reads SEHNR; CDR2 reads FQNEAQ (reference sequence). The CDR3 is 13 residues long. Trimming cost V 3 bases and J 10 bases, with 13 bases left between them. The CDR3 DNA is TGTGCCAGCAGCTTTTCTGGGCCTAGCGAGCAGTTCTTC. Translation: CASSFSGPSEQFF.